The rows below give T cell receptor beta chains drawn from one sample of a study of neurological immune-mediated disorders. Each CDR3 protein is one row after TCRdb ran MiXCR on the 5' RACE reads. The repertoire holds more than 30,000 distinct CDR3 sequences, with 6.5% to 8.5% as singletons. Specimen: CD4+ T cells from blood. These receptors all stem from a man aged 50 or older in good health. Both conserved end residues are part of each CDR3. Each record gives: D gene, clone size, V gene, J gene, CDR3 DNA, CDR3 protein. A D gene is named only where the DNA matches it firmly. A row's size may be missing; if present it is once, few, many or a size class.

d_gene: -
abundance: many
v_gene: TRBV7-2
j_gene: TRBJ2-2
CDR3nt: TGTGCCAGCAGCCCTGGACAGAAACTAAACACCGGGGAGCTGTTTTTT
CDR3aa: CASSPGQKLNTGELFF

d_gene: TRBD2
abundance: many
v_gene: TRBV5-6
j_gene: TRBJ2-6
CDR3nt: TGTGCCAGCAACCCGGGGGGGTTCTCTGGGGCCAACGTCCTGACTTTC
CDR3aa: CASNPGGFSGANVLTF

d_gene: TRBD2
abundance: many
v_gene: TRBV3-1
j_gene: TRBJ2-6
CDR3nt: TGTGCCAGCAGCAGCGGGGGCTCTGGGGCCAACGTCCTGACTTTC
CDR3aa: CASSSGGSGANVLTF

d_gene: -
abundance: many
v_gene: TRBV29-1
j_gene: TRBJ2-5
CDR3nt: TGCAGCGTTGTTGGCAGCCAAGAGACCCAGTACTTC
CDR3aa: CSVVGSQETQYF

d_gene: TRBD2
abundance: many
v_gene: TRBV18
j_gene: TRBJ2-7
CDR3nt: TGTGCCAGCTCACCCCCAGCGGGAGGGTCGAACGAGCAGTACTTC
CDR3aa: CASSPPAGGSNEQYF

d_gene: -
abundance: many
v_gene: TRBV5-1
j_gene: TRBJ2-5
CDR3nt: TGCGCCAGCAGCTTGTCGAGGGCTAGTCCGTCTGTACAAGAGACCCAGTACTTC
CDR3aa: CASSLSRASPSVQETQYF

d_gene: TRBD2
abundance: many
v_gene: TRBV20-1
j_gene: TRBJ2-1
CDR3nt: TGCAGTGCTAGAGACCTCCTGGCGGGAGGGCGGAGTGAGCAGTTCTTC
CDR3aa: CSARDLLAGGRSEQFF

d_gene: -
abundance: many
v_gene: TRBV27
j_gene: TRBJ1-5
CDR3nt: TGTGCCAGCAGTACCTTGGGGGGTGATCAGCCCCAGCATTTT
CDR3aa: CASSTLGGDQPQHF

d_gene: -
abundance: many
v_gene: TRBV10-3
j_gene: TRBJ2-3
CDR3nt: TGTGCCATCAGTGAGTCGGACCGCACAGATACGCAGTATTTT
CDR3aa: CAISESDRTDTQYF

d_gene: -
abundance: many
v_gene: TRBV7-2
j_gene: TRBJ2-7
CDR3nt: TGTGCCAGCAGCCAAGTAGGCGCCGCCTACGAGCAGTACTTC
CDR3aa: CASSQVGAAYEQYF

d_gene: -
abundance: many
v_gene: TRBV4-1
j_gene: TRBJ2-1
CDR3nt: TGCGCCAGCAGCCAAGTAGACATGGGGTGGACTTTCAATGAGCAGTTCTTC
CDR3aa: CASSQVDMGWTFNEQFF

d_gene: -
abundance: many
v_gene: TRBV9
j_gene: TRBJ2-5
CDR3nt: TGTGCCAGCAGCCCCCAGTCCCGCCGGGAGACCCAGTACTTC
CDR3aa: CASSPQSRRETQYF

d_gene: TRBD2
abundance: many
v_gene: TRBV7-9
j_gene: TRBJ2-1
CDR3nt: TGTGCCAGCAGCTTCCACGGGGGACTAGGGGAAAATGAGCAGTTCTTC
CDR3aa: CASSFHGGLGENEQFF

d_gene: -
abundance: many
v_gene: TRBV28
j_gene: TRBJ2-5
CDR3nt: TGTGCCAGCAGCCTCCACCGGGGACGGTCCCAGGAGACCCAGTACTTC
CDR3aa: CASSLHRGRSQETQYF

d_gene: TRBD1
abundance: many
v_gene: TRBV10-3
j_gene: TRBJ2-7
CDR3nt: TGTGCCATCAGTGCAGGGGGCTACGAGCAGTACTTC
CDR3aa: CAISAGGYEQYF

d_gene: TRBD2
abundance: many
v_gene: TRBV2
j_gene: TRBJ2-7
CDR3nt: TGTGCCAGCACCCTTCGGGCTAGCGGGCTCCTAAGCTCCTACGAGCAGTACTTC
CDR3aa: CASTLRASGLLSSYEQYF

d_gene: -
abundance: many
v_gene: TRBV21-1
j_gene: TRBJ2-7
CDR3nt: TGTGCCAGCAGCAAAGCGCTAGGCCGCCTCTACGAGCAGTACTTC
CDR3aa: CASSKALGRLYEQYF

d_gene: -
abundance: many
v_gene: TRBV30
j_gene: TRBJ2-3
CDR3nt: TGTGCCTGGAGTGGGGGACACTACACAGATACGCAGTATTTT
CDR3aa: CAWSGGHYTDTQYF

d_gene: -
abundance: -
v_gene: TRBV27
j_gene: TRBJ2-7
CDR3nt: TGTGCCAGCAGTTTAGCACAATCCTACGAGCAGTACTTC
CDR3aa: CASSLAQSYEQYF

d_gene: -
abundance: -
v_gene: TRBV5-1
j_gene: TRBJ2-5
CDR3nt: TGCGCCAGCAGCCCTAAGGGGTGGGAGACCCAGTACTTC
CDR3aa: CASSPKGWETQYF

d_gene: -
abundance: -
v_gene: TRBV5-4
j_gene: TRBJ1-2
CDR3nt: TGTGCCAGCGGACTACAGGATAACTATGGCTACACCTTC
CDR3aa: CASGLQDNYGYTF

d_gene: -
abundance: many
v_gene: TRBV20-1
j_gene: TRBJ1-5
CDR3nt: TGCAGTGCTAGATTCCCATATCCCGGGGATCAGCCCCAGCATTTT
CDR3aa: CSARFPYPGDQPQHF

d_gene: TRBD2
abundance: many
v_gene: TRBV7-2
j_gene: TRBJ2-1
CDR3nt: TGTGCCAGCAGCTTAGGACCCGGCAAGCGCGGGAGCAACTACAATGAGCAGTTCTTC
CDR3aa: CASSLGPGKRGSNYNEQFF

d_gene: TRBD2
abundance: many
v_gene: TRBV7-2
j_gene: TRBJ2-1
CDR3nt: TGTGCCAGCAGCGCAACCGGGACTACCTACAATGAGCAGTTCTTC
CDR3aa: CASSATGTTYNEQFF

d_gene: TRBD2
abundance: -
v_gene: TRBV5-1
j_gene: TRBJ2-1
CDR3nt: TGCGCCAGCAGCTTTGGGACTAGCTCCTACAATGAGCAGTTCTTC
CDR3aa: CASSFGTSSYNEQFF

d_gene: -
abundance: -
v_gene: TRBV4-2
j_gene: TRBJ1-5
CDR3nt: TGTGCCAGCAGCCAAGAATATCCGGGAGGGCAGCCCCAGCATTTT
CDR3aa: CASSQEYPGGQPQHF

d_gene: TRBD1
abundance: many
v_gene: TRBV7-2
j_gene: TRBJ2-1
CDR3nt: TGTGCCAGCAGCTTAGGGCAGACAGGGGTCTACAATGAGCAGTTCTTC
CDR3aa: CASSLGQTGVYNEQFF

d_gene: -
abundance: many
v_gene: TRBV12-3/TRBV12-4
j_gene: TRBJ1-2
CDR3nt: TGTGCCAGCGCTTCGGGGGCGCAAGGTCTGAACTATGGCTACACCTTC
CDR3aa: CASASGAQGLNYGYTF

d_gene: TRBD2
abundance: many
v_gene: TRBV20-1
j_gene: TRBJ2-1
CDR3nt: TGCAGTGCTACTAGCGGGAGTGAAAATGAGCAGTTCTTC
CDR3aa: CSATSGSENEQFF

d_gene: -
abundance: many
v_gene: TRBV20-1
j_gene: TRBJ2-1
CDR3nt: TGCAGTGCTGATACTAGTATAGATGAGCAGTTCTTC
CDR3aa: CSADTSIDEQFF

d_gene: -
abundance: many
v_gene: TRBV5-1
j_gene: TRBJ1-3
CDR3nt: TGCGCCAGCAGTTCGGAGGGGGGGACCTCTGGAAACACCATATATTTT
CDR3aa: CASSSEGGTSGNTIYF

d_gene: -
abundance: -
v_gene: TRBV24-1
j_gene: TRBJ1-1
CDR3nt: TGTGCCACCAGTGACCTGGGGTACACTGAAGCTTTCTTT
CDR3aa: CATSDLGYTEAFF

d_gene: TRBD2
abundance: many
v_gene: TRBV29-1
j_gene: TRBJ2-7
CDR3nt: TGCAGCGTCAAACTTACTAGCGGGAGGTGGGCCGAGCAGTACTTC
CDR3aa: CSVKLTSGRWAEQYF

d_gene: -
abundance: many
v_gene: TRBV5-1
j_gene: TRBJ2-6
CDR3nt: TGCGCCAGCAGCTTGGCTGGTAGGGATGGGGCCAACGTCCTGACTTTC
CDR3aa: CASSLAGRDGANVLTF

d_gene: TRBD1
abundance: many
v_gene: TRBV29-1
j_gene: TRBJ1-3
CDR3nt: TGCAGCGCGAAGCAGGGGGCATCAGGAAACACCATATATTTT
CDR3aa: CSAKQGASGNTIYF

d_gene: -
abundance: -
v_gene: TRBV20-1
j_gene: TRBJ2-4
CDR3nt: TGCAGTGCTGGGGGGGGGGGCCAAAACATTCAGTACTTC
CDR3aa: CSAGGGGQNIQYF

d_gene: TRBD2
abundance: many
v_gene: TRBV20-1
j_gene: TRBJ2-7
CDR3nt: TGCAGTGCGAGCGGGACTACATCATCCCCTTCCTACGAGCAGTACTTC
CDR3aa: CSASGTTSSPSYEQYF